The entry below describes one T cell receptor (beta chain). Its antigen is currently unknown. Single viable CD3+CD4+CD8-CD45RO+ cells were sorted as the memory CD4+ T cells. Serum IgG to CMV pp150, pp28, p38 and p52 defined serostatus. Here immunoSEQ multiplex PCR was the method, and the copy in TCRdb shows in-frame clones only, minus some. The repertoire holds about 82,000 clones, with about 85% as singletons. V shed 1 base and J shed 9 bases, with 18 bases lying between them. This CDR3 comprises 15 residues. The germline CDR1 and CDR2 sequences are SEHNR and FQNEAQ (reference sequence). These data originate in a study of memory CD4+ T cells and cytomegalovirus serostatus. About the study: This sample comes from healthy Belgian adults, under 10 CMV seropositive, about 23 seronegative. The study's findings and limits: Suggested: most of the CMV-linked TCR signature lies in CD4+ memory cells.

The chain couples TRBV7-9 to TRBJ1-2; a possible D gene is TRBD1 (5 bases). The specimen sequenced was memory CD4+ T cells from blood. The sequence was collected from an adult in good health and CMV-seronegative. The CDR3 is CASSLEGAISGSYTF. The CDR3 nucleotides are TGTGCCAGCAGCTTAGAAGGGGCCATTTCTGGCAGCTACACCTTC.